This passage covers 9 T cell receptor beta chains from one sample sequenced in a study of cytomegalovirus exposure and HLA in healthy donors (dated by TCRdb to 2015 to 2018). The receptor library was made with the immunoSEQ multiplex PCR assay. For the multiplex PCR, a mixture combining 60 forward primers for TCR Vbeta segments and 13 reverse primers for TCR Jbeta segments was used. Here the immuneACCESS table is served through TCRdb, limited to in-frame sequences with V and J called. Missing clones are a known gap in these copies; in checked studies unresolved V genes cover under half, and the rest lacks a known reason. This sample gives 250,000 to 350,000 clones in total; more than 80% of them show up just once. Roughly 4% of the sample belongs to the ten largest clones. Input material: PBMCs. The receptor set was obtained from a middle-aged man in good health and CMV-seropositive.

The chain combines TRBV4-3 with TRBJ2-7; 9 bases are a match to TRBD1. J was trimmed by 5 bases and V by 0 bases; bases with no gene match: 5. CDR1 LGHNA and CDR2 YSLEER come from the germline V gene. The CDR3 sequence is 15 residues long. CDR3 nucleotide sequence: TGCGCCAGCAGCCAAGACTCGGGACAGGGTGACGAGCAGTACTTC. It specifies CASSQDSGQGDEQYF.

The chain links TRBV28 to TRBJ1-6; D possibly corresponds to TRBD1 (6 bases). CDR1 MDHEN and CDR2 SYDVKM come from the germline V gene. Trimming shortened V by 2 bases and J by 10 bases, and 9 bases separated the two germline ends. The CDR3 is made up of 13 amino acids. CDR3 in DNA: TGTGCCAGCAGTTTACTCGGACAGTCACCCCTCCACTTT. Its translation: CASSLLGQSPLHF.

The chain couples TRBV28 to TRBJ1-2; a weak D match, TRBD1 (5 bases). The CDR3 is 15 amino acids. Germline values: CDR1 MDHEN, CDR2 SYDVKM. V was shortened by 3 bases and J by 4 bases, with 15 bases between the two germline ends. The CDR3 DNA follows: TGTGCCAGCAGTTTCGCGGGGGAAAGAGGCTATGGCTACACCTTC. The encoded protein is CASSFAGERGYGYTF.

The chain carries TRBV28 and TRBJ2-3, with no clear D. Germline CDR1 MDHEN, CDR2 SYDVKM. The ends were cut back, 6 bases at V and 9 bases at J, with 13 bases in the middle. This CDR3 has 12 residues. DNA for the CDR3: TGTGCCAGCAGCCCCGCCCCAGTCACGCAGTATTTT. Residues: CASSPAPVTQYF. The full variable domain, rest sourced from reference TRBV28 and TRBJ2-3, is DVKVTQSSRYLVKRTGEKVFLECVQDMDHENMFWYRQDPGLGLRLIYFSYDVKMKEKGDIPEGYSVSREKKERFSLILESASTNQTSMYLCASSPAPVTQYFGPGTRLTVL.

The chain recombines TRBV5-4 with TRBJ2-7; 8 nucleotides agree with TRBD2. This CDR3 has 17 residues. The V gene end was trimmed by 1 base and the J gene end by 1 base; junction bases not matched to a gene: 10. CDR1 is SGHNT and CDR2 is YYREEE in the germline V gene (reference sequence). The CDR3 protein is CASSLSRASGRSYEQYF. The CDR3 coding sequence is TGTGCCAGCAGCTTGTCACGGGCTAGCGGGCGTTCCTACGAGCAGTACTTC. Together with reference TRBV5-4 and TRBJ2-7, the CDR3 gives the full variable domain: ETGVTQSPTHLIKTRGQQVTLRCSSQSGHNTVSWYQQALGQGPQFIFQYYREEENGRGNFPPRFSGLQFPNYSSELNVNALELDDSALYLCASSLSRASGRSYEQYFGPGTRLTVT.

The table lists this clone with a count of one. The chain links TRBV28 to TRBJ1-4, with D tentatively TRBD1 (6 bases). This CDR3 region has 13 residues. The ends were cut back, 11 bases at V and 7 bases at J, with 17 bases in the middle. CDR1 is MDHEN, CDR2 SYDVKM, per germline. In nucleotides, the CDR3 is TGTGCCTCCGGGGGGGCGGATAGTGAAAAACTGTTTTTT. This encodes CASGGADSEKLFF. The complete variable domain, with remaining parts taken from reference TRBV28 and TRBJ1-4, reads DVKVTQSSRYLVKRTGEKVFLECVQDMDHENMFWYRQDPGLGLRLIYFSYDVKMKEKGDIPEGYSVSREKKERFSLILESASTNQTSMYLCASGGADSEKLFFGSGTQLSVL.

The J gene is TRBJ2-5, the V gene TRBV2; 7 bases are shared with TRBD1. V lost 5 bases to trimming and J lost 4 bases; unmatched junction nucleotides: 1. Germline-derived CDR1 and CDR2 are SNHLY and FYNNEI. This CDR3 is built from 12 residues. CDR3 sequence (DNA): TGTGCCAGCAGTCGACAGGGAGAGACCCAGTACTTC. Protein: CASSRQGETQYF.

The chain is built from TRBV15 and TRBJ2-2; TRBD1 matches at 7 bases. CDR3 size: 16 residues. Germline V gene data show CDR1 as LNHNV and CDR2 as YYDKDF (reference sequence). V dropped 0 bases and J dropped 5; count of bases not matched to a gene: 6. CDR3 region: CATSRDRHRGTGELFF. CDR3 in DNA: TGTGCCACCAGCAGAGATCGACACAGGGGAACCGGGGAGCTGTTTTTT.

The rearrangement links TRBV2 to TRBJ2-4; tentative D call: TRBD1 (6 bases). Germline lookup yields CDR1 SNHLY and CDR2 FYNNEI. This CDR3 spans 15 amino acids. Trimming took 6 bases from V and 1 from J, leaving 13 bases between them. CDR3 in amino acids: CASSVYQGAKNIQYF. The CDR3 region has the DNA TGTGCCAGCAGCGTATATCAGGGGGCCAAAAACATTCAGTACTTC.